The entry below describes one T cell receptor beta chain. Its antigen remains unidentified. The sample contains more than one DNA sequence encoding this CDR3. This entry is derived from a study of beta chain features in type 1 diabetes. Of the isolated RNA, all was reverse transcribed, and so the sequenced material was expressed TCRB transcripts. The protocol was immunoSEQ multiplex PCR, while the TCRdb copy is restricted to in-frame clones and leaves out a portion. The sample lists roughly 160,000 clones; 7.8% were seen once. Germline V gives CDR1 SGHRS, CDR2 YFSETQ. The V gene lost 5 bases and the J gene lost 0 bases, with 7 bases spanning the gap. The CDR3 spans 13 residues. CD4+ cells of the naive, central memory, regulatory and stem cell-like memory types were sorted via CD45RO/CCR7/CD25/CD127/CD95/CD27. Study-wide results and caveats: In every one of the four CD4+ subsets, TCRB CDR3s were moderately but significantly shorter in Type 1 diabetes patients.

This chain uses TRBV5-1 with TRBJ2-3; D might be TRBD2 (5 bases). This clonotype was obtained from a woman between 35 and 50 years old with type 1 diabetes. The sample consisted of central memory CD4+ T cells from blood. As DNA, the CDR3 is TGCGCCAGCAGACGCGGGAGCACAGATACGCAGTATTTT. This encodes CASRRGSTDTQYF.